The 14 T cell receptor beta chains below all came from one sample that was sequenced in a study of blood T cell repertoires in COVID-19 (dated by TCRdb to the early 2020s). The method was the immunoSEQ multiplex PCR assay. TCRdb holds this immuneACCESS table with in-frame rearrangements only. Some clones are missing; in checked studies, unresolved V genes explain under half, and the rest has no known cause. Here the sample has 200,000 to 250,000 clones; 85% occur a single time. The top ten clonotypes cover around 5.5% of the sample. The sample comprised peripheral blood. These receptors all come from a man between 45 and 60 years old with COVID-19, enrolled during active disease.

The rearrangement joins TRBV6-2 or TRBV6-3 to TRBJ2-7; 9 nucleotides line up with TRBD2. The J segment lost 7 bases and the V segment lost 6 bases, leaving 7 bases of the junction unmatched. The CDR3 loop spans 13 amino acids. CDR1 is MNHEY and CDR2 is SVGEGT in the germline V gene. CDR3 sequence: CASSPSGAPEQYF. The CDR3 bases are TGTGCCAGCAGCCCTAGCGGGGCCCCGGAGCAGTACTTC.

This clone has only a few counts. The chain recombines TRBV9 with TRBJ1-5; the match to TRBD1 covers 8 bases. The CDR3 consists of 15 residues. CDR1 SGDLS and CDR2 YYNGEE come from the germline V gene. V shed 0 bases and J 7 bases; nucleotides not matched to a gene: 6. The CDR3 DNA reads TGTGCCAGCAGCGTAGCAGGGGGCGCGAGCCAGCCCCAGCATTTT. As protein: CASSVAGGASQPQHF.

The chain links TRBV4-1 to TRBJ2-1; D is ambiguous. Germline V gene sequence: CDR1 MGHRA, CDR2 YSYEKL. The V end was cut by 1 base, the J end by 1 base, with 8 bases between. This CDR3 region has 15 residues. The DNA of the CDR3 is TGCGCCAGCAGCCAAGCAGGTACTTCCTACAATGAGCAGTTCTTC. It translates to CASSQAGTSYNEQFF.

This rearrangement joins TRBV3-1 (or the pseudogene TRBV3-2) to TRBJ2-2; 8 nucleotides match TRBD2. Germline CDR1 and CDR2: LGHDT and YNNKEL (reference sequence). The CDR3 runs to 16 residues. V lost 4 bases and J lost 5; bases outside the gene matches: 9. The CDR3 DNA reads as TGTGCCAGCAGCCGTGGGACTAGATCCTCGACCGGGGAGCTGTTTTTT. It specifies CASSRGTRSSTGELFF.

The CDR3 protein is CATSRDKASGEQYF. The CDR3 region has the DNA TGTGCCACCAGCAGAGATAAGGCGAGCGGAGAGCAGTATTTT. The gene calls are TRBV15 and TRBJ2-3, with D possibly matching TRBD2 (5 bases). Germline assignment: CDR1 LNHNV and CDR2 YYDKDF (reference sequence). Trimming cost V 0 bases and J 11 bases, with 15 bases left between them. This CDR3 has 14 amino acids.

This clone was seen more than once but under ten times. CDR3 region: CATSDSQSGRGLYNEQFF. The CDR3 bases are TGTGCCACCAGTGATTCCCAAAGTGGCAGGGGGCTTTACAATGAGCAGTTCTTC. V is TRBV24-1 and J is TRBJ2-1; 8 bases align to TRBD1. The length of the CDR3 is 18 residues. Trimming at V came to 2 bases and at J to 4 bases, leaving 12 bases not matched to a gene. The germline CDR1 and CDR2 sequences are KGHDR and SFDVKD.

With regard to this clone: Germline is not matched at one junction end, which may reflect a read error. The CDR3 nucleotides are TGTGCCAGCAGCCAAACGGCTAACTATGGCCACACCTTC. It translates to CASSQTANYGHTF. The V gene is TRBV14, the J gene TRBJ1-2; D gene uncertain. The germline gives CDR1 SGHDN, CDR2 FVKESK. This CDR3 is 13 amino acids long.

This clone was recorded at least ten times. V gene TRBV18 combines with J gene TRBJ1-3; D call uncertain. CDR3 length: 15 residues. Germline V gene sequence: CDR1 KGHSH, CDR2 LQKENI. V was clipped by 1 base and J by 3 bases, with 10 bases between them. This CDR3 reads CASSPRALGGNTIYF. In DNA form, the CDR3 reads TGTGCCAGCTCACCACGAGCCCTCGGTGGAAACACCATATATTTT.

This chain connects TRBV4-3 to TRBJ2-1, with a possible D match to TRBD1 (5 bases). Trimming took 0 bases from V and 10 from J, leaving 16 bases between them. Germline CDR1 LGHNA, CDR2 YSLEER. The CDR3 totals 15 residues. CDR3 sequence reads: CASSQEWRQGREQFF. The CDR3 coding sequence is TGCGCCAGCAGCCAAGAATGGCGGCAGGGCCGCGAGCAGTTCTTC.

The chain is built from TRBV6-5 and TRBJ2-5; 7 bases agree with TRBD2. The germline gives CDR1 MNHEY, CDR2 SVGAGI. V shed 2 bases, J shed 2 bases, and the junction held 2 bases outside the gene matches. This CDR3 comprises 14 residues. CDR3 sequence reads: CASSYRGLQETQYF. Written as DNA, the CDR3 is TGTGCCAGCAGTTACAGGGGACTACAAGAGACCCAGTACTTC.

The rearrangement links TRBV29-1 to TRBJ2-7, with TRBD1 as a possible D gene (7 bases). The CDR3 contains 13 residues. The germline V gene encodes CDR1 SQVTM and CDR2 ANQGSEA. V shed 6 bases and J shed 3 bases, with 15 bases lying between them. The DNA of the CDR3 is TGCAGCGTCGCTGGGCAGGGGGGCTACGAGCAGTACTTC. This sequence encodes CSVAGQGGYEQYF.

The chain is built from TRBV28 and TRBJ1-3; unclear D gene. Deletions cut 8 bases from V and 8 bases from J, with 19 bases between. This CDR3 comprises 14 residues. Germline CDR1 and CDR2: MDHEN and SYDVKM. Here the CDR3 reads CASYPGRRIDTIYF. CDR3 bases: TGTGCCAGCTACCCAGGAAGGCGTATTGACACCATATATTTT.

The chain recombines TRBV12-3 or TRBV12-4 with TRBJ2-1; D gene ambiguous. This CDR3 has 12 residues. V lost 2 bases to trimming and J lost 9 bases, with 8 bases between them. The CDR3, as DNA: TGTGCCAGCAGTTTACGACGAGGTGAGCAGTTCTTC. Translation gives CASSLRRGEQFF.

To note about this clone: This same CDR3 is encoded by further DNA sequences in the sample. The chain employs TRBV5-1 and TRBJ1-2; no clear D gene. CDR1 and CDR2 (germline): SGHRS, YFSETQ. The V and J ends lost 2 bases and 3 bases respectively, with 8 bases between them. The CDR3 totals 13 residues. The chain's CDR3 is CASSFGGDYGYTF. The CDR3 DNA follows: TGCGCCAGCAGCTTCGGAGGCGACTATGGCTACACCTTC.